What follows describes a single T cell receptor beta chain. Profiling relied on immunoSEQ multiplex PCR, and the TCRdb table lists in-frame clones only, not all of them. Of more than 200,000 clones in the sample, about 84% were seen once. The data are from a study of blood T cell repertoires in COVID-19. On the study more broadly: The United States, Italy and Spain supplied acute and convalescent COVID-19 samples.

Which cohort a participant joined came from the clinical history participants gave. This CDR3 is 14 amino acids long. V shed 3 bases and J shed 7 bases, with 13 bases lying between them. Germline CDR1 is LNHDA and CDR2 is SQIVND (reference sequence). The sequence was collected from a middle-aged woman with acute COVID-19. The sample comprised PBMCs or T cells enriched from blood (not recorded which). The chain combines TRBV19 with TRBJ2-1, with a weak D call TRBD2 (6 bases). The CDR3 coding sequence is TGTGCCAGTAGTATTTATTCAGGGAGGAATGAGCAGTTCTTC. Amino acids: CASSIYSGRNEQFF.